Listed here are 18 T cell receptor beta chains from one sample, sequenced in a study of blood T cell repertoires in COVID-19. Clones were read by immunoSEQ multiplex PCR, and TCRdb kept only the in-frame ones, dropping some. Of under 250,000 clones listed, about 86% are singletons. Sample: peripheral blood. These receptors were taken from a man aged 40-55 years with active or convalescent COVID-19.

This rearrangement joins TRBV21-1 to TRBJ1-3. TRBV21-1 is deemed a pseudogene. The CDR3 length is 18 residues. CDR3 region: CASSFRGRRGYTGNTIYF. The CDR3 bases are TGTGCCAGCAGCTTCAGAGGGAGGCGGGGGTACACTGGAAACACCATATATTTT.

The chain carries TRBV4-1 and TRBJ1-1; no firm D call. The CDR3 length is 16 residues. Trimming removed 0 bases from V and 0 bases from J, with 11 bases in between. Germline CDR1 MGHRA, CDR2 YSYEKL. CDR3 in DNA: TGCGCCAGCAGCCAAGATGTGGCAGTTCTGAACACTGAAGCTTTCTTT. Protein sequence: CASSQDVAVLNTEAFF.

This clone appeared once. The chain has TRBV5-8 and TRBJ1-5; 10 positions agree with TRBD1. The CDR3 runs to 16 residues. The J segment lost 3 bases and the V segment lost 4 bases, leaving 7 bases of the junction unmatched. Looked up from germline, CDR1 is SGHTS and CDR2 is YDEGEE. The DNA of the CDR3 is TGTGCCAGCAGCGGTGGACAGGGGGGTTTCAATCAGCCCCAGCATTTT. This sequence encodes CASSGGQGGFNQPQHF.

This chain links TRBV30 with TRBJ1-2; D unclear. This CDR3 has 15 amino acids. Trimming shortened V by 5 bases and J by 2 bases, and 18 bases separated the two germline ends. Germline lookup yields CDR1 GTSNPN and CDR2 SVGIG (reference sequence). The CDR3 bases are TGTGCCTGGGCAAGTCCAGGCTCCCAGAACTATGGCTACACCTTC. Translating it yields CAWASPGSQNYGYTF.

The V call is TRBV29-1, the J call TRBJ2-1; no clear D gene. Germline CDR1 and CDR2: SQVTM and ANQGSEA. The germline V and J ends were trimmed by 4 bases and 4 bases, with 8 bases remaining between them. The CDR3 consists of 12 residues. The CDR3 coding sequence is TGCAGCGTTGTGTGGCAGTACAATGAGCAGTTCTTC. Protein product: CSVVWQYNEQFF.

Comments on this clone: A read error may produce the germline difference seen at one junction end. This chain links TRBV14 with TRBJ2-3; D unresolved. The CDR3 runs to 15 residues. Germline values: CDR1 SGHDN, CDR2 FVKESK. CDR3 in DNA: TGTGCCAGCAGCCTTCAAGACACATCCACATATACGCAGTATTTT. Amino acid sequence: CASSLQDTSTYTQYF.

V usage is TRBV19 and J usage is TRBJ1-2, with 10 bases aligning to TRBD1. Trimming cost V 3 bases and J 4 bases; bases outside gene matches: 8. Germline values: CDR1 LNHDA, CDR2 SQIVND (reference sequence). The CDR3 extends over 16 amino acids. In DNA form, the CDR3 reads TGTGCCAGTAGTATGGATTCGGGACAGGGGATCTATGGCTACACCTTC. It encodes CASSMDSGQGIYGYTF.

The gene calls are TRBV29-1 and TRBJ1-1, with TRBD1 as a possible D gene (6 bases). This CDR3 is built from 12 residues. Germline CDR1 and CDR2: SQVTM and ANQGSEA. V was pared by 4 bases and J by 8 bases, with 14 bases between. CDR3: CSVVRGLNEAFF. The CDR3 DNA follows: TGCAGCGTTGTGCGGGGGCTGAACGAAGCTTTCTTT.

This clone was recorded only once. V usage is TRBV5-1 and J usage is TRBJ2-7, with 8 nucleotides matching TRBD1. Losses at the gene ends were 4 bases for V and 0 bases for J; bases not matched to a gene: 6. This CDR3 comprises 15 residues. The germline gives CDR1 SGHRS, CDR2 YFSETQ. This CDR3 is CASSPGDRTSYEQYF. CDR3 DNA: TGCGCCAGCAGCCCGGGGGACAGGACCTCCTACGAGCAGTACTTC. The full variable domain, completed using reference TRBV5-1 and TRBJ2-7, is KAGVTQTPRYLIKTRGQQVTLSCSPISGHRSVSWYQQTPGQGLQFLFEYFSETQRNKGNFPGRFSGRQFSNSRSEMNVSTLELGDSALYLCASSPGDRTSYEQYFGPGTRLTVT.

V gene TRBV6-2 or TRBV6-3 combines with J gene TRBJ1-5, with a tentative D call TRBD1 (6 bases). The length of the CDR3 is 13 residues. Germline loops: CDR1 MNHEY, CDR2 SVGEGT. V was clipped by 5 bases and J by 6 bases, with 11 bases between them. CDR3 nucleotide sequence: TGTGCCAGCAGTAGACAGGCTGGTCAGCCCCAGCATTTT. Residues: CASSRQAGQPQHF.

This chain connects TRBV3-1 (or the pseudogene TRBV3-2) to TRBJ2-1; 7 bases match TRBD2. Germline assignment: CDR1 LGHDT and CDR2 YNNKEL (reference sequence). V trimming: 4 bases; J trimming: 6 bases; junction bases outside the gene matches: 6. This CDR3 spans 14 amino acids. CDR3 protein: CASSPTGGSNEQFF. CDR3 nucleotide sequence: TGTGCCAGCAGCCCGACGGGCGGGAGCAATGAGCAGTTCTTC.

V usage is TRBV19 and J usage is TRBJ2-1; 7 bases line up with TRBD1. Germline V gene data show CDR1 as LNHDA and CDR2 as SQIVND (reference sequence). The CDR3 contains 13 residues. The V gene end was trimmed by 5 bases and the J gene end by 7 bases; junction bases not matched to a gene: 5. The CDR3 sequence is CASSPGTANEQFF. In DNA, the CDR3 is TGTGCCAGTAGTCCAGGGACAGCTAATGAGCAGTTCTTC.

This clone was found once. The sample carries other DNA sequences with the same CDR3. The rearrangement links TRBV11-2 to TRBJ1-6; TRBD1 aligns across 9 bases. Germline V gene lookup returns CDR1 SGHAT and CDR2 FQNNGV. V trimming: 4 bases; J trimming: 6 bases; junction bases outside the gene matches: 1. The CDR3 extends over 14 amino acids. The chain's CDR3 is CASSSGQGNSPLHF. The DNA of the CDR3 is TGTGCCAGCAGCTCGGGACAGGGTAATTCACCCCTCCACTTT.

The chain couples TRBV5-1 to TRBJ2-5; D not certain. This CDR3 is 13 amino acids long. Trimming left V 2 bases short and J 2 bases short, with 7 bases between. Per the germline V gene, CDR1 is SGHRS and CDR2 is YFSETQ. CDR3 nucleotides: TGCGCCAGCAGCTTTCGGTCACAAGAGACCCAGTACTTC. Amino acids: CASSFRSQETQYF.

J is TRBJ2-2 and V is TRBV6-2 or TRBV6-3; D is ambiguous. V was shortened by 2 bases and J by 2 bases, with 9 bases between the two germline ends. CDR3 length equals 15 residues. Germline V gene lookup returns CDR1 MNHEY and CDR2 SVGEGT. The CDR3 region is CASSYPYYNTGELFF. In nucleotides, the CDR3 is TGTGCCAGCAGTTACCCCTACTATAACACCGGGGAGCTGTTTTTT.

This clone was counted a few times. The J gene is TRBJ2-1, the V gene TRBV6-5; a weak D match, TRBD2 (6 bases). Trimming stripped 5 bases from V and 0 bases from J, with 8 bases between. CDR1 MNHEY and CDR2 SVGAGI come from the germline V gene. There are 14 residues in the CDR3. CDR3 region: CASSNGGSYNEQFF. The CDR3 DNA reads TGTGCCAGCAGTAACGGGGGCTCCTACAATGAGCAGTTCTTC.

J is TRBJ2-3 and V is TRBV27, with 7 bases aligning to TRBD2. The trim removed 6 bases at V and 1 base at J, leaving 7 bases unmatched. Germline V gives CDR1 MNHEY, CDR2 SMNVEV (reference sequence). The CDR3 has 15 residues. DNA of the CDR3: TGTGCCAGCAGCGTGGGAGGGGCGGGCACAGATACGCAGTATTTT. It translates to CASSVGGAGTDTQYF.

This clone was counted a single time. One junction end disagrees with the germline gene, perhaps due to a read error. The V gene is TRBV7-9, the J gene TRBJ2-1, with 8 positions matching TRBD2. The V gene's germline CDR1 is SEHNR and CDR2 FQNEAQ (reference sequence). CDR3 length equals 12 residues. CDR3 sequence: CASSLSRLALIF. The CDR3 bases are TGTGCCAGCAGCTTATCCCGACTAGCGCTCATCTTC.